A single sample is the source of the 30 T cell receptor beta chains below, sequenced in a study of OX40 agonist ivuxolimab in advanced cancers. Sequencing was performed with immunoSEQ multiplex PCR; in TCRdb, only in-frame clones are kept and a portion is missing. The sample lists 30,000 to 40,000 clones; roughly nine tenths were seen once. The sequences come from CD4+ or CD8+ T cells sorted from blood, collected in a trial of the OX40 agonist ivuxolimab. The receptors derive from an adult with an advanced solid tumor such as melanoma, head and neck, liver or kidney cancer.

The V and J genes are TRBV9 and TRBJ2-7; D is possibly TRBD1 (6 bases). CDR1 is SGDLS and CDR2 is YYNGEE in the germline V gene. V was trimmed by 2 bases and J by 1 base, leaving 10 bases between them. The CDR3 runs 14 residues. CDR3 loop: CASSVTGFSYEQYF. The DNA of the CDR3 is TGTGCCAGCAGCGTTACAGGGTTTTCCTACGAGCAGTACTTC.

This chain connects TRBV5-1 to TRBJ2-2; tentatively, D is TRBD1 (6 bases). Germline V gene sequence: CDR1 SGHRS, CDR2 YFSETQ. This CDR3 is 16 amino acids long. V was trimmed by 4 bases and J by 3 bases, leaving 16 bases between them. The CDR3 DNA is TGCGCCAGCAGCGTTAGCCGACAGGAGCACACCGGGGAGCTGTTTTTT. Residues: CASSVSRQEHTGELFF.

The J gene is TRBJ2-7, the V gene TRBV30, with 8 bases fitting TRBD2. Per the germline V gene, CDR1 is GTSNPN and CDR2 is SVGIG (reference sequence). The trim removed 4 bases at V and 5 bases at J, leaving 7 bases unmatched. This CDR3 is 13 amino acids long. The CDR3 DNA reads TGTGCCTGGACAAGCGGGAGCCGCCACGAGCAGTACTTC. It encodes CAWTSGSRHEQYF.

The chain links TRBV2 to TRBJ1-2; D unresolved. V was clipped by 2 bases and J by 11 bases, with 6 bases between them. Germline V CDR1 and CDR2: SNHLY, FYNNEI. This CDR3 contains 10 residues. CDR3 coding DNA: TGTGCCAGCAGTGAATATACGTACACCTTC. Its protein product is CASSEYTYTF.

This clone has a single count. V usage is TRBV28 and J usage is TRBJ2-7; 8 positions agree with TRBD2. The germline CDR1 and CDR2 sequences are MDHEN and SYDVKM. The CDR3 runs to 14 residues. The junction had 9 bases not matched to a gene; V was cut back by 6 bases and J by 5 bases. CDR3 sequence reads: CASSPPSGSDEQYF. CDR3 coding DNA: TGTGCCAGCAGCCCCCCCAGCGGGAGCGACGAGCAGTACTTC.

This clone showed up just a few times. Here the CDR3 DNA reads TGTGCCAGTAGTATAGGTCCAGCAAAGGGGGATATGAACTATGGCTACACCTTC. Translating it yields CASSIGPAKGDMNYGYTF. The rearrangement uses TRBV19 and TRBJ1-2; D perhaps matches TRBD1 (6 bases). This CDR3 comprises 18 residues. Trimming removed 1 base at V and 2 bases at J, with 20 bases between. Germline lookup yields CDR1 LNHDA and CDR2 SQIVND (reference sequence). Full variable domain (missing parts from reference TRBV19 and TRBJ1-2): DGGITQSPKYLFRKEGQNVTLSCEQNLNHDAMYWYRQDPGQGLRLIYYSQIVNDFQKGDIAEGYSVSREKKESFPLTVTSAQKNPTAFYLCASSIGPAKGDMNYGYTFGSGTRLTVV.

The V gene is TRBV7-8, the J gene TRBJ2-3, with D maybe TRBD2 (5 bases). This CDR3 region has 19 residues. Trimming pared 2 bases from V and 3 bases from J, leaving 24 bases between. Germline CDR1 and CDR2: SGHVS and FQNEAQ. The DNA for the CDR3 is TGTGCCAGCAGCTTATTCCCCCGGCGCGGAGTGACGGGAACAGATACGCAGTATTTT. This sequence encodes CASSLFPRRGVTGTDTQYF.

The genes are TRBV2 and TRBJ2-3; possible D gene TRBD2, 6 bases. The length of the CDR3 is 13 residues. Germline V gene lookup returns CDR1 SNHLY and CDR2 FYNNEI. Trimming took off 6 bases at V and 5 bases at J, with 12 bases between the two ends. CDR3 DNA: TGTGCCAGCAGCCTACAGACTAGAGATACGCAGTATTTT. It encodes CASSLQTRDTQYF.

In this sample, this clone turned up a few times. The J gene is TRBJ2-7, the V gene TRBV27; no reliable D call. Trimming cost V 2 bases and J 0 bases, with 14 bases left between them. Germline-derived CDR1 and CDR2 are MNHEY and SMNVEV (reference sequence). This CDR3 contains 16 residues. CDR3 protein: CASSLDGFPSSYEQYF. CDR3 bases: TGTGCCAGCAGTTTAGATGGGTTCCCGAGCTCCTACGAGCAGTACTTC.

This chain's CDR3 is CASSRGTGSTYEQYF. The CDR3 region has the DNA TGTGCCAGTAGTAGGGGGACAGGTAGTACCTACGAGCAGTACTTC. V and J are TRBV19 and TRBJ2-7, with 8 positions matching TRBD1. V lost 4 bases, J lost 2 bases, and 7 bases stayed unmatched. The CDR3 contains 15 residues. The germline V gene encodes CDR1 LNHDA and CDR2 SQIVND (reference sequence). Variable domain in full (rest from reference TRBV19 and TRBJ2-7): DGGITQSPKYLFRKEGQNVTLSCEQNLNHDAMYWYRQDPGQGLRLIYYSQIVNDFQKGDIAEGYSVSREKKESFPLTVTSAQKNPTAFYLCASSRGTGSTYEQYFGPGTRLTVT.

V is TRBV6-5 and J is TRBJ2-3; no clear D gene. Germline V gives CDR1 MNHEY, CDR2 SVGAGI. V was clipped by 6 bases and J by 6 bases, with 10 bases between them. The CDR3 spans 12 residues. Here the CDR3 reads CASSSRGDTQYF. The DNA for the CDR3 is TGTGCCAGCAGCTCCCGTGGGGATACGCAGTATTTT.

The V call is TRBV2, the J call TRBJ2-2; D is unresolved. The V gene's germline CDR1 is SNHLY and CDR2 FYNNEI. The V gene lost 7 bases and the J gene lost 0 bases, with 12 bases spanning the gap. The CDR3 length is 15 residues. The CDR3 reads CASTGQTSNTGELFF. In DNA form, the CDR3 reads TGTGCCAGCACGGGTCAGACTTCGAACACCGGGGAGCTGTTTTTT.

This clone was seen more than once but under ten times. The V and J genes are TRBV30 and TRBJ1-1; D might be TRBD1 (5 bases). V was clipped by 5 bases and J by 4 bases, with 17 bases between them. CDR3 length equals 14 residues. CDR1 is GTSNPN, CDR2 SVGIG, per germline (reference sequence). Here the CDR3 reads CAWHPQGRITEAFF. In nucleotides, the CDR3 is TGTGCCTGGCATCCCCAGGGTAGGATCACTGAAGCTTTCTTT.

CDR3 coding DNA: TGTGCCTGGAGTGGGGCAGATACGCAGTATTTT. This gives the protein CAWSGADTQYF. The V call is TRBV30, the J call TRBJ2-3; no clear D. Germline-derived CDR1 and CDR2 are GTSNPN and SVGIG (reference sequence). The CDR3 has 11 residues. V was shortened by 1 base and J by 4 bases, with 3 bases between the two germline ends.

The chain links TRBV7-9 to TRBJ2-3; 7 bases fit TRBD2. This CDR3 comprises 14 residues. Trimming removed 7 bases from V and 0 bases from J; junction bases left unmatched: 4. Germline values: CDR1 SEHNR, CDR2 FQNEAQ (reference sequence). CDR3 sequence (DNA): TGTGCCAGCAAAGGGAGGGTTAGCACAGATACGCAGTATTTT. Translated: CASKGRVSTDTQYF. The complete variable domain, with remaining parts taken from reference TRBV7-9 and TRBJ2-3, reads DTGVSQNPRHKITKRGQNVTFRCDPISEHNRLYWYRQTLGQGPEFLTYFQNEAQLEKSRLLSDRFSAERPKGSFSTLEIQRTEQGDSAMYLCASKGRVSTDTQYFGPGTRLTVL.

This sequence joins TRBV5-1 and TRBJ2-7; D is unresolved. Trimming pared 1 base from V and 0 bases from J, leaving 8 bases between. From germline, CDR1 is SGHRS and CDR2 YFSETQ. This CDR3 is built from 14 residues. As DNA, the CDR3 is TGCGCCAGCAGCTTGCTAGGGCCCTCCTACGAGCAGTACTTC. The encoded protein is CASSLLGPSYEQYF.

Only one count was recorded for this clone. The rearrangement links TRBV27 to TRBJ1-1, with D possibly matching TRBD1 (6 bases). Germline V gene sequence: CDR1 MNHEY, CDR2 SMNVEV (reference sequence). The V and J ends lost 6 bases and 1 base respectively, with 15 bases between them. The CDR3 length is 15 residues. The CDR3 sequence is CASSPQGLENTEAFF. The CDR3 DNA is TGTGCCAGCAGCCCACAGGGACTTGAGAACACTGAAGCTTTCTTT.

The chain employs TRBV30 and TRBJ2-1; D gene ambiguous. The CDR3 extends over 10 amino acids. V lost 5 bases, J lost 6 bases, and 5 bases lay in between. CDR1 is GTSNPN and CDR2 is SVGIG in the germline V gene (reference sequence). The CDR3 region has the DNA TGTGCCTGGGGTCTCAATGAGCAGTTCTTC. Residues: CAWGLNEQFF.

This clone showed up just once. This sequence joins TRBV5-1 and TRBJ2-3, with 8 bases lining up with TRBD2. This CDR3 has 15 residues. Germline CDR1 SGHRS, CDR2 YFSETQ. V was pared by 2 bases and J by 1 base, with 3 bases of the junction left unmatched. CDR3: CASSFGGVGTDTQYF. In nucleotides, the CDR3 is TGCGCCAGCAGCTTCGGGGGGGTCGGCACAGATACGCAGTATTTT.

The CDR3 region has the DNA TGTGCCAGCAGCGGACAGGCCCTCTATGGCTACACCTTC. Translating it yields CASSGQALYGYTF. The chain is built from TRBV2 and TRBJ1-2, with 7 bases that match TRBD1. Per the germline V gene, CDR1 is SNHLY and CDR2 is FYNNEI. Unmatched junction bases numbered 5, after V lost 6 bases and J lost 4 bases. This CDR3 region has 13 residues.

The rearrangement uses TRBV6-1 and TRBJ1-4; 7 bases are shared with TRBD1. From germline, CDR1 is MNHNS and CDR2 SASEGT. V lost 1 base, J lost 3 bases, and 2 bases stayed unmatched. CDR3 length: 15 amino acids. The CDR3 protein is CASSEEGAANEKLFF. DNA of the CDR3: TGTGCCAGCAGTGAAGAGGGGGCAGCTAATGAAAAACTGTTTTTT.

The chain links TRBV7-2 to TRBJ2-1; the D gene is possibly TRBD2 (6 bases). V dropped 6 bases and J dropped 8 bases, with 17 bases sitting between them. The CDR3 contains 14 residues. Germline CDR1 SGHTA, CDR2 FQGNSA. The CDR3 loop is CASRLGSSIYEQFF. CDR3 DNA sequence: TGTGCCAGCAGGCTCGGGAGTAGTATATATGAGCAGTTCTTC.

The CDR3, as DNA: TGTGCCAGCGAGCCGAGGGGACAATATGGCTACACCTTC. It encodes CASEPRGQYGYTF. The chain couples TRBV6-6 to TRBJ1-2, with D possibly being TRBD1 (6 bases). Trimming cost V 8 bases and J 5 bases, with 15 bases left between them. Looked up from germline, CDR1 is MNHNY and CDR2 is SVGAGI (reference sequence). The CDR3 covers 13 residues.

This clone has only a few counts. The V gene is TRBV5-1, the J gene TRBJ2-3, with TRBD2 matching 11 bases. The CDR3 spans 17 residues. Germline V gives CDR1 SGHRS, CDR2 YFSETQ. The trim removed 1 base at V and 2 bases at J, leaving 6 bases unmatched. CDR3 protein: CASSLSSSGRYTDTQYF. DNA of the CDR3: TGCGCCAGCAGCTTGAGTTCTAGCGGGAGGTACACAGATACGCAGTATTTT.

The rearrangement joins TRBV2 to TRBJ1-2, with 10 bases fitting TRBD1. Germline V gives CDR1 SNHLY, CDR2 FYNNEI. The CDR3 loop spans 13 amino acids. Unmatched junction bases numbered 7, after V lost 5 bases and J lost 10 bases. CDR3 in amino acids: CASSIRQGAVYTF. CDR3 sequence (DNA): TGTGCCAGCAGTATTCGACAGGGGGCCGTCTACACCTTC.

The V and J genes are TRBV10-3 and TRBJ1-2, with TRBD1 matching over 10 bases. The germline V gene has CDR1 ENHRY and CDR2 SYGVKD. V lost 1 base and J lost 8; bases outside the gene matches: 4. This CDR3 has 14 residues. Here the CDR3 reads CAISEWGTGDGYTF. DNA of the CDR3: TGTGCCATCAGTGAGTGGGGGACAGGGGACGGCTACACCTTC.

J is TRBJ2-1 and V is TRBV7-9; 9 nucleotides line up with TRBD2. V lost 4 bases and J lost 14; bases outside the gene matches: 9. The germline gives CDR1 SEHNR, CDR2 FQNEAQ (reference sequence). This CDR3 comprises 13 residues. CDR3 coding DNA: TGTGCCAGCAGCTGGGGAGTGCGGGGGGGAGAGTTCTTC. Amino acid sequence: CASSWGVRGGEFF.

The rearrangement joins TRBV5-8 to TRBJ2-3; D is undetermined. Between the trimmed V and J ends, which lost 6 bases and 4 bases, there was a span of 12 bases. The CDR3 loop spans 13 amino acids. Germline assignment: CDR1 SGHTS and CDR2 YDEGEE. Here the CDR3 reads CASKIYSADTQYF. The CDR3 DNA sequence: TGTGCCAGCAAAATCTACTCAGCAGATACGCAGTATTTT.

The rearrangement links TRBV6-5 to TRBJ2-7; 7 nucleotides align to TRBD1. Germline V gene sequence: CDR1 MNHEY, CDR2 SVGAGI. The CDR3 is made up of 15 amino acids. The J segment lost 2 bases and the V segment lost 7 bases, leaving 11 bases of the junction unmatched. The CDR3: CASTQALGQTYEQYF. CDR3 nucleotides: TGTGCCAGCACCCAAGCTTTGGGACAGACCTACGAGCAGTACTTC.

The J gene is TRBJ2-1, the V gene TRBV5-1, with a weak D call TRBD2 (6 bases). Trimming removed 2 bases from V and 4 bases from J, with 13 bases in between. Germline V gene sequence: CDR1 SGHRS, CDR2 YFSETQ. This CDR3 comprises 15 residues. This CDR3 is CASSFRLGIYNEQFF. DNA of the CDR3: TGCGCCAGCAGCTTCCGACTAGGGATATACAATGAGCAGTTCTTC. The variable domain in full, with the rest retrieved from reference TRBV5-1 and TRBJ2-1, is KAGVTQTPRYLIKTRGQQVTLSCSPISGHRSVSWYQQTPGQGLQFLFEYFSETQRNKGNFPGRFSGRQFSNSRSEMNVSTLELGDSALYLCASSFRLGIYNEQFFGPGTRLTVL.